This T cell receptor (beta chain) was identified during a study of blood T cell repertoires in COVID-19. Study as a whole: From the United States, Italy and Spain came samples of acute and convalescent COVID-19.

Trimming removed 10 bases from V and 0 bases from J; junction bases left unmatched: 5. The CDR3 runs 13 residues. Original analysis: Amplification from reference gene primers served as the basis for estimated nucleated cell counts. TCRdb's table, derived via immunoSEQ multiplex PCR, lists solely in-frame clones and lacks some. D and trimming were read from the DNA, whereas the V and J calls and clone size are those reported in that table. The sample has 50,000 to 70,000 clones, almost 80% seen once. The source material was peripheral blood. J is TRBJ1-1 and V is TRBV12-3 or TRBV12-4; TRBD1 matches at 7 bases. The sequence was obtained from a man aged 60 to 69 with acute or convalescent COVID-19. The CDR3 DNA follows: TGTGCCACCTCGGGACAGATGAACACTGAAGCTTTCTTT. Its protein product is CATSGQMNTEAFF.